One sample yielded the 14 T cell receptor beta chains listed below, sequenced in a study of cytomegalovirus exposure and HLA in healthy donors. Some clones are missing from TCRdb's copy, which holds only in-frame ones; the method was immunoSEQ multiplex PCR. The sample contains over 200,000 clones, about 91% of which appear only once. Sequenced input: PBMCs. These receptors all stem from a woman under 30 in good health and CMV-seronegative.

V is TRBV9 and J is TRBJ1-5; D perhaps matches TRBD1 (6 bases). The CDR3 spans 14 residues. V lost 2 bases and J lost 4, with 10 bases in between. Germline-derived CDR1 and CDR2 are SGDLS and YYNGEE. The CDR3: CASSVGASNQPQHF. CDR3 nucleotide sequence: TGTGCCAGCAGCGTGGGGGCATCTAATCAGCCCCAGCATTTT.

The chain combines TRBV4-1 with TRBJ2-5; 8 bases match TRBD2. This CDR3 spans 16 amino acids. The V segment lost 0 bases and the J segment 5 bases; nucleotides outside the gene matches: 8. Per the germline V gene, CDR1 is MGHRA and CDR2 is YSYEKL. This chain's CDR3 is CASSQEDRLAMETQYF. As DNA, the CDR3 is TGCGCCAGCAGCCAAGAGGACCGACTAGCGATGGAGACCCAGTACTTC.

V and J are TRBV16 and TRBJ1-5; D unclear. The CDR3 runs 15 residues. In germline, CDR1 is KGHSY, CDR2 FQNENV. Trimming removed 2 bases at V and 2 bases at J, with 10 bases between. For the CDR3, the DNA is TGTGCCAGCAGCCAAGCAGTATCTCGCAATCAGCCCCAGCATTTT. Translating gives CASSQAVSRNQPQHF.

This chain uses TRBV19 with TRBJ2-7; 8 nucleotides match TRBD2. The CDR3 runs 20 residues. V lost 3 bases, J lost 1 base, and 20 bases stayed unmatched. The V gene's germline CDR1 is LNHDA and CDR2 SQIVND (reference sequence). CDR3 bases: TGTGCCAGTAGTATCCCACTCAAGCGGGAGTTCATCAGTAGTTCCTACGAGCAGTACTTC. Its translation is CASSIPLKREFISSSYEQYF. The entire variable domain, with the rest obtained from reference TRBV19 and TRBJ2-7, is as follows: DGGITQSPKYLFRKEGQNVTLSCEQNLNHDAMYWYRQDPGQGLRLIYYSQIVNDFQKGDIAEGYSVSREKKESFPLTVTSAQKNPTAFYLCASSIPLKREFISSSYEQYFGPGTRLTVT.

The rearrangement uses TRBV7-9 and TRBJ2-3; a weak D match, TRBD2 (5 bases). Germline V gene sequence: CDR1 SEHNR, CDR2 FQNEAQ (reference sequence). V gave up 5 bases and J gave up 4 bases, with 13 bases separating them. The CDR3 extends over 14 amino acids. The CDR3 spells CASSLPDSSDTQYF. The DNA for the CDR3 is TGTGCCAGCAGCCTCCCGGACTCCTCAGATACGCAGTATTTT.

The V gene is TRBV28, the J gene TRBJ2-3; D remains ambiguous. CDR1 is MDHEN, CDR2 SYDVKM, per germline. V lost 3 bases to trimming and J lost 10 bases, with 8 bases between them. CDR3 length: 11 residues. In DNA, the CDR3 is TGTGCCAGCAGTTTTTTTGGGCCGCAGTATTTT. It encodes CASSFFGPQYF.

The genes are TRBV5-1 and TRBJ2-7; TRBD1 is a possible D gene (6 bases). CDR3 length equals 15 residues. Looked up from germline, CDR1 is SGHRS and CDR2 is YFSETQ. Trimming removed 2 bases at V and 7 bases at J, with 19 bases between. CDR3: CASSFLVEGVTEQYF. CDR3 sequence (DNA): TGCGCCAGCAGCTTCTTGGTAGAGGGGGTTACGGAGCAGTACTTC. The entire variable domain, with the rest obtained from reference TRBV5-1 and TRBJ2-7, is as follows: KAGVTQTPRYLIKTRGQQVTLSCSPISGHRSVSWYQQTPGQGLQFLFEYFSETQRNKGNFPGRFSGRQFSNSRSEMNVSTLELGDSALYLCASSFLVEGVTEQYFGPGTRLTVT.

In nucleotides, the CDR3 is TGTGCCAGTATTGCCACTAGCGGGAATAGGTATGAGCAGTTCTTC. It codes for CASIATSGNRYEQFF. The chain uses TRBV19 and TRBJ2-1; 10 bases align to TRBD2. V dropped 7 bases and J dropped 8; count of bases not matched to a gene: 11. CDR3 length: 15 residues. Germline lookup yields CDR1 LNHDA and CDR2 SQIVND (reference sequence).

This clone was seen a single time. The chain employs TRBV7-2 and TRBJ1-2, with 12 bases identical to TRBD1. V dropped 6 bases and J dropped 8; count of bases not matched to a gene: 10. The CDR3 contains 15 residues. In germline, CDR1 is SGHTA, CDR2 FQGNSA. DNA for the CDR3: TGTGCCAGCAGTCCCAAGTCCGGGACAGGGGGCGGCTACACCTTC. Translated, it gives CASSPKSGTGGGYTF.

V usage is TRBV7-9 and J usage is TRBJ2-1; 11 positions agree with TRBD2. CDR1 is SEHNR and CDR2 is FQNEAQ in the germline V gene (reference sequence). Trimming cost V 2 bases and J 5 bases; bases outside gene matches: 8. The CDR3 is made up of 17 amino acids. Written as DNA, the CDR3 is TGTGCCAGCAGCTTAACGACGGGACTAGCGGCAGACAATGAGCAGTTCTTC. Its protein product is CASSLTTGLAADNEQFF. The complete variable domain, with remaining parts taken from reference TRBV7-9 and TRBJ2-1, reads DTGVSQNPRHKITKRGQNVTFRCDPISEHNRLYWYRQTLGQGPEFLTYFQNEAQLEKSRLLSDRFSAERPKGSFSTLEIQRTEQGDSAMYLCASSLTTGLAADNEQFFGPGTRLTVL.

This clone was observed a single time. The CDR3 bases are TGTGCCAGCAGTTACGGACTAGCGCTGAACAATGAGCAGTTCTTC. Translated, it gives CASSYGLALNNEQFF. The chain uses TRBV6-5 and TRBJ2-1; TRBD2 aligns across 9 bases. Germline V gives CDR1 MNHEY, CDR2 SVGAGI. The V segment lost 2 bases and the J segment 5 bases; nucleotides outside the gene matches: 4. This CDR3 contains 15 residues.

The gene calls are TRBV28 and TRBJ1-2; D gene uncertain. V was clipped by 3 bases and J by 7 bases, with 6 bases between them. Looked up from germline, CDR1 is MDHEN and CDR2 is SYDVKM. This CDR3 has 11 residues. In DNA form, the CDR3 reads TGTGCCAGCAGTTTCGGGGTTGGCTACACCTTC. Translation: CASSFGVGYTF.

This clone was seen a single time. The chain links TRBV5-4 to TRBJ1-1, with a possible D match to TRBD1 (6 bases). The CDR3 consists of 14 residues. Per germline, CDR1 SGHNT and CDR2 YYREEE (reference sequence). Trimming cost V 4 bases and J 1 base, with 11 bases left between them. CDR3 bases: TGTGCCAGCAGCGCTCAGGGGCAGAACACTGAAGCTTTCTTT. Translating it yields CASSAQGQNTEAFF.

On this clone: The same CDR3 can be traced to other DNA sequences in this sample. The chain is built from TRBV5-1 and TRBJ1-1, with 10 positions matching TRBD1. V dropped 3 bases and J dropped 4; count of bases not matched to a gene: 3. The CDR3 consists of 14 residues. CDR1 SGHRS and CDR2 YFSETQ come from the germline V gene. CDR3 bases: TGCGCCAGCAGCTCAGGACAGGGGGGCACTGAAGCTTTCTTT. It yields the protein CASSSGQGGTEAFF.